This passage covers 23 T cell receptor beta chains from one sample sequenced in a study of shared clonotypes between healthy human individuals. Data came from immunoSEQ multiplex PCR; TCRdb stores just in-frame clones and leaves some out. In the table there are about 2 million clones, 85% to 95% of which are singletons. Material for sequencing was naive CD4+ T cells sorted from blood. Subset meaning: CD45RA+ positively selected. Every receptor here comes from a man aged 18 to 29 in good health.

V gene TRBV6-5 combines with J gene TRBJ2-5; TRBD1 agrees at 8 bases. The germline V gene encodes CDR1 MNHEY and CDR2 SVGAGI. CDR3 length equals 14 residues. V gave up 1 base and J gave up 5 bases; unmatched junction bases: 3. The CDR3 reads CASSYFGQGETQYF. CDR3 coding DNA: TGTGCCAGCAGTTACTTCGGACAGGGCGAGACCCAGTACTTC.

Comments on this clone: Other DNA sequences in this sample translate to the same CDR3. The chain links TRBV5-4 to TRBJ2-7; 10 bases are a match to TRBD2. J lost 2 bases, V lost 0 bases, and 2 bases had no gene match. The CDR3 spans 15 residues. CDR1 and CDR2 (germline): SGHNT, YYREEE (reference sequence). CDR3 DNA: TGTGCCAGCAGCTTGGGAGCGGGAGGGCCCTACGAGCAGTACTTC. The encoded protein is CASSLGAGGPYEQYF.

The chain recombines TRBV28 with TRBJ1-5, with 11 positions matching TRBD1. Germline values: CDR1 MDHEN, CDR2 SYDVKM. The CDR3 has 19 residues. Trimming removed 2 bases from V and 1 base from J; junction bases left unmatched: 10. The CDR3: CASSLTRDRGMISNQPQHF. The CDR3 bases are TGTGCCAGCAGTTTAACAAGGGACAGGGGGATGATAAGCAATCAGCCCCAGCATTTT.

The rearrangement links TRBV5-6 to TRBJ1-4; D may be TRBD1 (5 bases). The CDR3 has 16 residues. The germline gives CDR1 SGHDT, CDR2 YYEEEE. V dropped 7 bases and J dropped 0 bases, with 16 bases sitting between them. CDR3 sequence (DNA): TGTGCCAGCCAGACAGACGCGCCTGCAACTAATGAAAAACTGTTTTTT. It translates to CASQTDAPATNEKLFF.

V and J are TRBV19 and TRBJ1-1; tentative D call: TRBD1 (5 bases). Trimming stripped 10 bases from V and 6 bases from J, with 15 bases between. The CDR3 extends over 12 amino acids. From germline, CDR1 is LNHDA and CDR2 SQIVND (reference sequence). CDR3 amino acids: CATFEVGAEAFF. In DNA form, the CDR3 reads TGTGCCACCTTTGAGGTAGGGGCTGAAGCTTTCTTT. The whole variable domain, filled in from reference TRBV19 and TRBJ1-1, reads DGGITQSPKYLFRKEGQNVTLSCEQNLNHDAMYWYRQDPGQGLRLIYYSQIVNDFQKGDIAEGYSVSREKKESFPLTVTSAQKNPTAFYLCATFEVGAEAFFGQGTRLTVV.

The CDR3 spells CASSESSTGPSTDTQYF. The DNA for the CDR3 is TGCGCCAGCAGTGAGTCTTCTACGGGTCCCAGCACAGATACGCAGTATTTT. V usage is TRBV10-1 and J usage is TRBJ2-3; D remains unclear. The CDR3 extends over 17 amino acids. V was cut by 0 bases and J by 0 bases, with 13 bases left in between. CDR1 is WNHNN and CDR2 is SYGVQD in the germline V gene (reference sequence).

The chain employs TRBV11-2 and TRBJ1-6; 7 bases are shared with TRBD1. J was trimmed by 6 bases and V by 4 bases; bases with no gene match: 3. Germline V lookup: CDR1 SGHAT, CDR2 FQNNGV. The length of the CDR3 is 14 residues. The CDR3 spells CASSSTGFNSPLHF. In DNA, the CDR3 is TGTGCCAGCAGCTCGACAGGGTTTAATTCACCCCTCCACTTT.

To note about this clone: Other nucleotide sequences from this sample produce the same CDR3. The chain employs TRBV5-6 and TRBJ1-2; unclear D gene. Trimming left V 0 bases short and J 7 bases short, with 4 bases between. Germline V gene data show CDR1 as SGHDT and CDR2 as YYEEEE. The CDR3 totals 11 residues. The CDR3: CASSLASGYTF. The CDR3, as DNA: TGTGCCAGCAGCTTGGCGTCTGGCTACACCTTC.

The V and J genes are TRBV19 and TRBJ1-4; D is unclear. Germline V gene lookup returns CDR1 LNHDA and CDR2 SQIVND (reference sequence). CDR3 length: 16 amino acids. V lost 5 bases and J lost 0, with 13 bases in between. The CDR3 DNA is TGTGCCAGTAGTCCGACCTGGAAGTCAACTAATGAAAAACTGTTTTTT. As protein: CASSPTWKSTNEKLFF.

CDR3 DNA sequence: TGTGCCAGTAGTATAACAGGTGGCAAGGCCAACGTCCTGACTTTC. Translated: CASSITGGKANVLTF. V is TRBV19 and J is TRBJ2-6; perhaps TRBD1 as D (5 bases). Germline assignment: CDR1 LNHDA and CDR2 SQIVND (reference sequence). This CDR3 is built from 15 residues. Trimming took off 2 bases at V and 6 bases at J, with 11 bases between the two ends. Complete variable domain (other parts from reference TRBV19 and TRBJ2-6): DGGITQSPKYLFRKEGQNVTLSCEQNLNHDAMYWYRQDPGQGLRLIYYSQIVNDFQKGDIAEGYSVSREKKESFPLTVTSAQKNPTAFYLCASSITGGKANVLTFGAGSRLTVL.

This sequence joins TRBV7-9 and TRBJ1-2; TRBD1 is a possible D gene (5 bases). Trimming left V 1 base short and J 2 bases short, with 11 bases between. The CDR3 extends over 15 amino acids. Germline V gene lookup returns CDR1 SEHNR and CDR2 FQNEAQ (reference sequence). In DNA, the CDR3 is TGTGCCAGCAGCTTAGACCGGGGCTGGAACTATGGCTACACCTTC. Protein: CASSLDRGWNYGYTF.

The V gene is TRBV18, the J gene TRBJ2-7; TRBD1 aligns across 9 bases. Germline lookup yields CDR1 KGHSH and CDR2 LQKENI. This CDR3 has 15 amino acids. The ends lost 2 bases at V and 4 bases at J; junction bases unmatched: 6. CDR3 DNA: TGTGCCAGCTCACCAATACCGGACAGGGGTTACGAGCAGTACTTC. As protein: CASSPIPDRGYEQYF.

This chain joins TRBV7-9 and TRBJ1-6; no reliable D call. Germline loops: CDR1 SEHNR, CDR2 FQNEAQ (reference sequence). The germline V and J ends were trimmed by 5 bases and 3 bases, with 8 bases remaining between them. The CDR3 contains 14 residues. CDR3 protein: CASSDDGYNSPLHF. The DNA of the CDR3 is TGTGCCAGCAGCGACGACGGCTATAATTCACCCCTCCACTTT.

This sequence joins TRBV7-2 and TRBJ1-1, with D tentatively TRBD1 (5 bases). This CDR3 region has 13 residues. V dropped 8 bases and J dropped 5 bases, with 15 bases sitting between them. Germline V gene data show CDR1 as SGHTA and CDR2 as FQGNSA. CDR3 protein: CASGPRAGTEAFF. The CDR3 region has the DNA TGTGCCAGCGGCCCCAGGGCAGGGACTGAAGCTTTCTTT.

The CDR3 is CASSKGGQRSYEQYF. CDR3 DNA sequence: TGCGCCAGCAGTAAGGGGGGCCAACGCTCCTACGAGCAGTACTTC. The V call is TRBV10-2, the J call TRBJ2-7, with D perhaps assigned TRBD1 or TRBD2 (6 bases each). The CDR3 loop spans 15 amino acids. V gave up 5 bases and J gave up 0 bases, with 14 bases separating them. Germline-derived CDR1 and CDR2 are WSHSY and SAAADI.

On this clone itself: The sample holds other DNA sequences that translate to the same CDR3. The chain employs TRBV18 and TRBJ1-1, with TRBD1 matching over 7 bases. The V and J ends lost 4 bases and 4 bases, in that order; junction bases with no gene match: 3. Germline V CDR1 and CDR2: KGHSH, LQKENI. CDR3 size: 13 residues. CDR3 nucleotides: TGTGCCAGCTCACGACAGGGCAGCACTGAAGCTTTCTTT. Translated: CASSRQGSTEAFF.

As regards this clone: Within the sample, other DNA sequences also encode this same CDR3. The chain joins TRBV18 to TRBJ1-5; D remains ambiguous. The CDR3 covers 12 residues. The germline CDR1 and CDR2 sequences are KGHSH and LQKENI. Trimming removed 2 bases from V and 4 bases from J, with 3 bases in between. The DNA of the CDR3 is TGTGCCAGCTCACCAGGGAATCAGCCCCAGCATTTT. It encodes CASSPGNQPQHF.

This clone appeared a single time. Other DNA sequences in the sample encode the same CDR3. CDR3 DNA sequence: TGTGCCAGTAGTATTTCTGGGACAGGGAATAATGAGCAGTTCTTC. It encodes CASSISGTGNNEQFF. The chain combines TRBV19 with TRBJ2-1; 9 nucleotides line up with TRBD1. The CDR3 sequence is 15 residues long. The V gene end was trimmed by 3 bases and the J gene end by 7 bases; junction bases not matched to a gene: 7. Germline V lookup: CDR1 LNHDA, CDR2 SQIVND (reference sequence).

The gene calls are TRBV19 and TRBJ1-1, with D maybe TRBD1 (5 bases). From germline, CDR1 is LNHDA and CDR2 SQIVND (reference sequence). This CDR3 spans 13 amino acids. The V gene lost 5 bases and the J gene lost 8 bases, with 15 bases spanning the gap. CDR3 loop: CASSAAGLLEAFF. CDR3 nucleotides: TGTGCCAGTAGTGCGGCAGGGCTGCTAGAAGCTTTCTTT.

The V gene is TRBV6-1, the J gene TRBJ2-7; TRBD1 matches 7 bases. V was clipped by 5 bases and J by 7 bases; unmatched bases: 8. Per germline, CDR1 MNHNS and CDR2 SASEGT. This CDR3 has 13 residues. CDR3 sequence (DNA): TGTGCCAGCAGTCCGGGACAGATTGGAGAGCAGTACTTC. It yields the protein CASSPGQIGEQYF.

This clone has just one count. This sequence may be a read error, since a much larger clone differs from it by one base. Other DNA sequences of this sample code for an identical CDR3. The rearrangement joins TRBV11-1 to TRBJ1-5; D unclear. Germline assignment: CDR1 SGHAT and CDR2 FQDESV (reference sequence). V was clipped by 1 base and J by 1 base, with 2 bases between them. The CDR3 extends over 13 amino acids. The CDR3, as DNA: TGTGCCAGCAGCTTAGGCAGCAATCAGCCCCAGCATTTT. Its protein is CASSLGSNQPQHF.

The chain uses TRBV5-1 and TRBJ2-7; no reliable D call. Germline V gene data show CDR1 as SGHRS and CDR2 as YFSETQ. The V end was cut by 0 bases, the J end by 6 bases, with 19 bases between. The CDR3 loop spans 16 amino acids. CDR3 sequence (DNA): TGCGCCAGCAGCTTGGCCGTAAATCAGGCCGCTCCCGAGCAGTACTTC. It specifies CASSLAVNQAAPEQYF.

With regard to this clone: The same CDR3 is also encoded by other DNA sequences in this sample. The chain recombines TRBV7-2 with TRBJ1-1; D is possibly TRBD1 (6 bases). CDR3 size: 14 residues. From germline, CDR1 is SGHTA and CDR2 FQGNSA. V dropped 0 bases and J dropped 2 bases, with 7 bases sitting between them. The CDR3 DNA sequence: TGTGCCAGCAGCTTAGCGGGGGCAAACACTGAAGCTTTCTTT. It yields the protein CASSLAGANTEAFF.